Below are 2 T cell receptor beta chains sequenced from a single sample in a study of radiation and T cells in renal cell carcinoma. Produced via immunoSEQ multiplex PCR; TCRdb's table is partial and in-frame only. The data contain 150,000 or so clones, 83% of them singletons. The sample's time point: baseline pretreatment blood. Treatment in this sample: 15 Gy SBRT to primary tumor, nephrectomy 4 weeks later. The specimen was blood, collected from a patient whose treatment included radiotherapy and nephrectomy. The receptor source for this set is a woman aged 50 to 60 with renal cell carcinoma.

This sequence joins TRBV6-6 and TRBJ2-3; no firm D call. Germline V CDR1 and CDR2: MNHNY, SVGAGI (reference sequence). The CDR3 runs to 14 residues. Trimming stripped 5 bases from V and 2 bases from J, with 11 bases between. CDR3 region: CASSTSSATDTQYF. CDR3 nucleotides: TGTGCCAGCAGTACCTCCTCGGCCACAGATACGCAGTATTTT.

The chain joins TRBV9 to TRBJ2-6; D call uncertain. Germline CDR1 is SGDLS and CDR2 is YYNGEE. Trimming removed 3 bases from V and 0 bases from J, with 4 bases in between. The CDR3 loop spans 14 amino acids. DNA of the CDR3: TGTGCCAGCAGCGAAGGCTCTGGGGCCAACGTCCTGACTTTC. It specifies CASSEGSGANVLTF.